The TCR beta chain described here comes from a study of identical twins. The study's findings and limits: Zero-insertion findings could be partly confounded by invariant cells (MAIT and iNKT cells).

Trimming at V came to 3 bases and at J to 3 bases, leaving 5 bases not matched to a gene. The CDR3 length is 16 residues. Germline V gene sequence: CDR1 LNHNV, CDR2 YYDKDF (reference sequence). Via MiXCR, TCRdb re-called the 5' RACE reads, giving one row per CDR3 protein. This table has about 890,000 distinct CDR3 sequences, 10% to 15% appearing once. Regarding this clonotype: Its matching antigen is unknown.

These data were also filed under a second study, of yellow fever vaccine responses in identical twins.

The source is a woman younger than 35 in good health. The specimen sequenced was PBMCs. The chain combines TRBV15 with TRBJ2-1; TRBD2 matches 10 bases. This CDR3 is CATSRLAGGFYNEQFF. The CDR3 coding sequence is TGTGCCACCAGCAGGTTAGCGGGGGGATTCTACAATGAGCAGTTCTTC. The full variable domain, its missing parts supplied by reference TRBV15 and TRBJ2-1, is DAMVIQNPRYQVTQFGKPVTLSCSQTLNHNVMYWYQQKSSQAPKLLFHYYDKDFNNEADTPDNFQSRRPNTSFCFLDIRSPGLGDTAMYLCATSRLAGGFYNEQFFGPGTRLTVL.